A selection of T cell receptor beta chains follows, all from one sample in a study of blood T cell repertoires in COVID-19. TCRdb's table, derived via immunoSEQ multiplex PCR, lists solely in-frame clones and lacks some. The data show hundreds of thousands of clones, with around four fifths seen just once and approximately 3.8% held by the top ten. Sample: peripheral blood. Every receptor here comes from a woman between 45 and 65 years old with active or convalescent COVID-19. Each CDR3 is given with its conserved first and last residue. A D gene is named only where the DNA matches it firmly. Clone size, where shown, is once, few, many, or a class for clones that have expanded.

D,J,V,size,DNA,CDR3
TRBD2,TRBJ2-1,TRBV5-1,-,TGCGCCAGCAGCTTGCCCCTAGCGGGAGGGACCTACAATGAGCAGTTCTTC,CASSLPLAGGTYNEQFF
TRBD1,TRBJ2-3,TRBV29-1,-,TGCAGCGTTGTGAGGGACAGGAGAGGGAGCACAGATACGCAGTATTTT,CSVVRDRRGSTDTQYF
-,TRBJ2-3,TRBV5-1,-,TGCGCCAGCAGCTTGGCCGTTCGGGATACGCAGTATTTT,CASSLAVRDTQYF
TRBD1,TRBJ1-3,TRBV5-1,few,TGCGCCAGCAGCTTGGGTAAACTCCGAGACAGGCAGGGGGCCCCGAATATCGGAAACACCATATATTTT,CASSLGKLRDRQGAPNIGNTIYF
TRBD1,TRBJ1-1,TRBV30,once,TGTGCCTGGACAGGGGGTCTAAACACTGAAGCTTTCTTT,CAWTGGLNTEAFF
-,TRBJ1-3,TRBV5-8,-,TGTGCCAGCAGCTTGTGGCATTACTCTGGAAACACCATATATTTT,CASSLWHYSGNTIYF
TRBD1,TRBJ1-1,TRBV19,-,TGTGCCAGTAGTCCGAGACAGGGGAGGAACACTGAAGCTTTCTTT,CASSPRQGRNTEAFF
TRBD1,TRBJ1-2,TRBV9,-,TGTGCCAGCACCCCCCACCAAATCAGGGGGGTGGACTATGGCTACACCTTC,CASTPHQIRGVDYGYTF
-,TRBJ1-1,TRBV5-6,-,TGTGCCAGCAGTTCGGAGGGGGGGATCTTGGACACTGAAGCTTTCTTT,CASSSEGGILDTEAFF
-,TRBJ2-7,TRBV20-1,-,TGCAGTGCTAGTAGAGGGCCCGGCCACTACGAGCAGTACTTC,CSASRGPGHYEQYF
-,TRBJ1-1,TRBV11-2,-,TGTGCCAGCAGCTTACAGGCCTATGAAGCTTTCTTT,CASSLQAYEAFF
TRBD2,TRBJ2-3,TRBV6-1,-,TGTGCCAGCAGTGAAGTGCCTAGCGGGACCTATCCGGTAGATACGCAGTATTTT,CASSEVPSGTYPVDTQYF
-,TRBJ2-5,TRBV11-2,-,TGTGCCAGCAGCGACTACTGGGAGACCCAGTACTTC,CASSDYWETQYF
TRBD2,TRBJ2-7,TRBV12-3/TRBV12-4,-,TGTGCCAGCAGTGAAGGGGAGGGCGAGCAGTACTTC,CASSEGEGEQYF
TRBD2,TRBJ2-7,TRBV6-5,few,TGTGCCAGCAGTTCTAGCGGGAGGGTCTACGAGCAGTACTTC,CASSSSGRVYEQYF
TRBD2,TRBJ2-7,TRBV27,-,TGTGCCAGCAGTCCCAGCGGGAGCGCGTCCTACGAGCAGTACTTC,CASSPSGSASYEQYF
-,TRBJ2-1,TRBV7-3,-,TGTGCCAGCAGCCAAGGACTTTCCAATGAGCAGTTCTTC,CASSQGLSNEQFF
TRBD1,TRBJ1-6,TRBV7-2,-,TGTGCCAGCAGCTTAGCGGGGACAGGGTGGGGTTCACCCCTCCACTTT,CASSLAGTGWGSPLHF
-,TRBJ1-2,TRBV3-1/TRBV3-2,-,TGTGCCAGCAGCCCCGCCGGGGGGTCCCGGGGCTACACCTTC,CASSPAGGSRGYTF
TRBD1,TRBJ1-5,TRBV19,-,TGTGCCAGTAGTATTACAGGGGGCCCCAGCCCTTTCAATCAGCCCCAGCATTTT,CASSITGGPSPFNQPQHF
-,TRBJ1-5,TRBV15,-,TGTGCCACCAGCAGCAGGCCAGGGTCGAGTGGCAATCAGCCCCAGCATTTT,CATSSRPGSSGNQPQHF
-,TRBJ1-1,TRBV14,-,TGTGCCAGCAGCTTGGGGGGGGGACCAACTGAAGCTTTCTTT,CASSLGGGPTEAFF
TRBD1,TRBJ2-7,TRBV28,once,TGTGCCAGCAGTTCCCCGGGTATCCCGGGACAGACCTACGAGCAGTACTTC,CASSSPGIPGQTYEQYF
-,TRBJ2-7,TRBV30,-,TGTGCCTGGAGTGATCAGGGTTCCCTCTACGAGCAGTACTTC,CAWSDQGSLYEQYF
TRBD2,TRBJ2-1,TRBV2,-,TGTGCCAGCAGCGCCGAGACTAGCGGGAACAATGAGCAGTTCTTC,CASSAETSGNNEQFF
TRBD2,TRBJ2-1,TRBV14,-,TGTGCCAGCAGCCAGGGACTAGCGGATTACAATGAGCAGTTCTTC,CASSQGLADYNEQFF
-,TRBJ2-2,TRBV27,-,TGTGCCAGCAGTTTATTTAGGGGGGGCAGGTGGGCCGGGGAGCTGTTTTTT,CASSLFRGGRWAGELFF
TRBD2,TRBJ2-2,TRBV29-1,-,TGCAGCGTCGTGGGGGGGAGGGCCACCGGGGAGCTGTTTTTT,CSVVGGRATGELFF
-,TRBJ2-5,TRBV5-1,-,TGCGCCAGCAGCTTGGATCCAGACCAAGAGACCCAGTACTTC,CASSLDPDQETQYF
-,TRBJ2-5,TRBV19,few,TGTGCCAGTAGTATAGGCGGCATCGGAGGGACCCAGTACTTC,CASSIGGIGGTQYF
TRBD2,TRBJ2-7,TRBV11-3,-,TGTGCCAGCAGCCCTAGCGGGAGGAATGGTGAGCAGTACTTC,CASSPSGRNGEQYF
-,TRBJ1-6,TRBV27,-,TGTGCCAGCAGTCCATATCGACAGGCCTACACCCTCCACTTT,CASSPYRQAYTLHF
-,TRBJ1-5,TRBV28,-,TGTGCCAGCACTACGACAGGTCGGAATCAGCCCCAGCATTTT,CASTTTGRNQPQHF
TRBD1,TRBJ2-7,TRBV3-1/TRBV3-2,few,TGTGCCAGCAGCCGGCAGGGGACAGGGGACCACGAGCAGTACTTC,CASSRQGTGDHEQYF
TRBD1,TRBJ2-3,TRBV7-3,-,TGTGCCAGCAGCCCGGACAGGGGGCGGACAGATACGCAGTATTTT,CASSPDRGRTDTQYF
-,TRBJ2-7,TRBV6-5,-,TGTGCCTCCGCGAGGGGGAGCGACTCCTACGAGCAGTACTTC,CASARGSDSYEQYF
-,TRBJ1-2,TRBV12-3/TRBV12-4,-,TGTGCCAGCGGCAGGGGAAACTATGGCTACACCTTC,CASGRGNYGYTF
-,TRBJ1-4,TRBV30,-,TGTGCCTGGAGTAAGGCGGGGGCAGGGGAAAAACTGTTTTTT,CAWSKAGAGEKLFF
TRBD1,TRBJ1-2,TRBV28,-,TGTGCCAGCAGTACAGGGGGCGACGACTATGGCTACACCTTC,CASSTGGDDYGYTF